These 22 T cell receptor beta chains were all obtained from the same sample, sequenced in a study of CD4+ T cells in melanoma. Only in-frame clones appear in the TCRdb table, and some are missing; sequencing was by immunoSEQ multiplex PCR. Of around 50,000 clones in the sample, 89% are singletons; the top ten hold around 11%. Material for sequencing was peripheral blood. Receptors were obtained from a human donor with melanoma.

This chain links TRBV6-6 with TRBJ2-7, with D unresolved. V was shortened by 6 bases and J by 6 bases, with 12 bases between the two germline ends. The germline V gene has CDR1 MNHNY and CDR2 SVGAGI (reference sequence). The CDR3 extends over 12 amino acids. CDR3 amino acids: CASRSPQVEQYF. In DNA form, the CDR3 reads TGTGCCAGCAGATCCCCCCAGGTCGAGCAGTACTTC.

As for this clone: Other DNA sequences in this specimen translate into the identical CDR3. V usage is TRBV19 and J usage is TRBJ1-1; no firm D call. Germline CDR1 and CDR2: LNHDA and SQIVND (reference sequence). V gave up 3 bases and J gave up 1 base, with 3 bases separating them. The CDR3 runs to 12 residues. For the CDR3, the DNA is TGTGCCAGTAGTATTGAGAACACTGAAGCTTTCTTT. Encoded protein: CASSIENTEAFF.

The CDR3 region is CAWTEQGAESTEAFF. CDR3 nucleotide sequence: TGTGCCTGGACCGAACAGGGGGCGGAGAGCACTGAAGCTTTCTTT. The chain has TRBV30 and TRBJ1-1; 9 bases are shared with TRBD1. This CDR3 spans 15 amino acids. Germline-derived CDR1 and CDR2 are GTSNPN and SVGIG (reference sequence). V was pared by 4 bases and J by 4 bases, with 10 bases of the junction left unmatched. Filled out from reference TRBV30 and TRBJ1-1, the complete variable domain reads SQTIHQWPATLVQPVGSPLSLECTVEGTSNPNLYWYRQAAGRGLQLLFYSVGIGQISSEVPQNLSASRPQDRQFILSSKKLLLSDSGFYLCAWTEQGAESTEAFFGQGTRLTVV.

The V call is TRBV28, the J call TRBJ1-1; D remains unclear. The CDR3 runs to 12 residues. The germline V gene has CDR1 MDHEN and CDR2 SYDVKM. The V end lost 6 bases, the J end lost 6 bases, and 11 bases lay between the germline ends. The chain's CDR3 is CASSPPAPEAFF. The CDR3 region has the DNA TGTGCCAGCAGCCCCCCCGCGCCTGAAGCTTTCTTT.

The V and J genes are TRBV27 and TRBJ1-4; D gene ambiguous. The V end lost 5 bases, the J end lost 0 bases, and 16 bases lay between the germline ends. This CDR3 is built from 17 residues. The germline V gene encodes CDR1 MNHEY and CDR2 SMNVEV (reference sequence). The CDR3 is CASSPSRTWTTNEKLFF. The CDR3 DNA reads TGTGCCAGCAGTCCCTCCCGGACGTGGACAACTAATGAAAAACTGTTTTTT.

This clone was detected once. The gene calls are TRBV4-3 and TRBJ1-5; D unresolved. The CDR3 is 14 residues long. Germline V gene data show CDR1 as LGHNA and CDR2 as YSLEER. V shed 1 base and J shed 4 bases, with 8 bases lying between them. The CDR3: CASSQGSVNQPQHF. In DNA form, the CDR3 reads TGCGCCAGCAGCCAAGGTTCGGTAAATCAGCCCCAGCATTTT.

The chain combines TRBV7-8 with TRBJ1-4, with a weak D call TRBD1 (5 bases). This CDR3 contains 15 residues. V dropped 0 bases and J dropped 5 bases, with 10 bases sitting between them. Per germline, CDR1 SGHVS and CDR2 FQNEAQ. For the CDR3, the DNA is TGTGCCAGCAGCTTAGCCGACAGACCAAATGAAAAACTGTTTTTT. Translating it yields CASSLADRPNEKLFF.

V usage is TRBV13 and J usage is TRBJ2-1, with D unresolved. With 8 bases removed from V and 4 bases from J, the gap between germline ends came to 3 bases. Germline V gives CDR1 PRHDT, CDR2 FYEKMQ (reference sequence). The length of the CDR3 is 10 residues. The CDR3 here is CASGYNEQFF. The DNA for the CDR3 is TGTGCCAGCGGATACAATGAGCAGTTCTTC.

The chain links TRBV7-3 to TRBJ1-1, with D possibly TRBD1 on 5 matching bases. The length of the CDR3 is 13 residues. The germline V gene has CDR1 SGHTA and CDR2 FQGTGA. Trimming took 2 bases from V and 3 from J, leaving 7 bases between them. The CDR3 loop reads CASSLQGDTEAFF. Written as DNA, the CDR3 is TGTGCCAGCAGCTTACAGGGAGACACTGAAGCTTTCTTT.

This chain links TRBV7-3 with TRBJ2-2, with 7 nucleotides matching TRBD2. The germline CDR1 and CDR2 sequences are SGHTA and FQGTGA. CDR3 length: 15 residues. Losses at the gene ends were 0 bases for V and 6 bases for J; bases not matched to a gene: 4. The CDR3 sequence: CASSLTGGTPGELFF. CDR3 nucleotide sequence: TGTGCCAGCAGCTTAACGGGGGGGACTCCCGGGGAGCTGTTTTTT.

Here the CDR3 DNA reads TGTGCCAGTTCGAGGCCGGGAGAGACCCAGTACTTC. It is translated as CASSRPGETQYF. The chain links TRBV27 to TRBJ2-5, with D hard to call. Trimming cost V 9 bases and J 4 bases, with 12 bases left between them. The germline gives CDR1 MNHEY, CDR2 SMNVEV (reference sequence). CDR3 length: 12 amino acids.

The CDR3 loop reads CASSRVTGELFF. CDR3 nucleotides: TGCGCCAGCAGTCGAGTTACCGGGGAGCTGTTTTTT. J is TRBJ2-2 and V is TRBV23-1; D remains ambiguous. TRBV23-1 falls under the ORF class, with uncertain function. CDR3 size: 12 residues. Trimming took off 4 bases at V and 5 bases at J, with 5 bases between the two ends.

This chain links TRBV13 with TRBJ1-1; no clear D gene. V lost 2 bases and J lost 1, with 11 bases in between. The CDR3 totals 15 residues. CDR1 is PRHDT and CDR2 is FYEKMQ in the germline V gene (reference sequence). The CDR3 DNA is TGTGCCAGCAGCTTAAGTTCCGGGAGGAACACTGAAGCTTTCTTT. It yields the protein CASSLSSGRNTEAFF.

This clone was found once. CDR3 sequence reads: CASSYAGGGGRYTF. The CDR3 region has the DNA TGTGCCAGCAGTTACGCGGGGGGAGGGGGCCGCTACACCTTC. The chain combines TRBV6-5 with TRBJ1-2; 7 bases are a match to TRBD1. CDR3 length equals 14 residues. The V gene end was trimmed by 2 bases and the J gene end by 9 bases; junction bases not matched to a gene: 9. The germline V gene encodes CDR1 MNHEY and CDR2 SVGAGI.

Points on this clone: One junction end does not reproduce the germline sequence, and a read error may be involved. The genes are TRBV5-4 and TRBJ2-3; weak D call: TRBD2 (6 bases). Per germline, CDR1 SGHNT and CDR2 YYREEE (reference sequence). This CDR3 spans 16 amino acids. The CDR3 DNA follows: TGTGCCAGCAGCTTTTTCCGGGGGTCGAACACAGATGCGCAGTATTTT. Its protein product is CASSFFRGSNTDAQYF.

The chain employs TRBV5-1 and TRBJ2-1, with D maybe TRBD1 (5 bases). V was trimmed by 1 base and J by 8 bases, leaving 7 bases between them. The CDR3 runs to 12 residues. Germline loops: CDR1 SGHRS, CDR2 YFSETQ. The CDR3 nucleotides read TGCGCCAGCAGCTTGCAGGGCGATGAGCAGTTCTTC. Protein sequence: CASSLQGDEQFF. Based on the CDR3 plus reference TRBV5-1 and TRBJ2-1, the full variable domain is KAGVTQTPRYLIKTRGQQVTLSCSPISGHRSVSWYQQTPGQGLQFLFEYFSETQRNKGNFPGRFSGRQFSNSRSEMNVSTLELGDSALYLCASSLQGDEQFFGPGTRLTVL.

The chain uses TRBV5-6 and TRBJ1-2; TRBD1 aligns across 10 bases. Trimming took 4 bases from V and 6 from J; bases not matched to a gene: 6. In germline, CDR1 is SGHDT, CDR2 YYEEEE. This CDR3 has 14 amino acids. The CDR3 DNA follows: TGTGCCAGCAGCACGACAGGGGGCGCTCATGGCTACACCTTC. As protein: CASSTTGGAHGYTF. Looking up the rest from reference TRBV5-6 and TRBJ1-2 gives the full variable domain: DAGVTQSPTHLIKTRGQQVTLRCSPKSGHDTVSWYQQALGQGPQFIFQYYEEEERQRGNFPDRFSGHQFPNYSSELNVNALLLGDSALYLCASSTTGGAHGYTFGSGTRLTVV.

This sequence joins TRBV27 and TRBJ2-2, with 11 bases matching TRBD1. The CDR3 is 15 residues long. Germline V gene data show CDR1 as MNHEY and CDR2 as SMNVEV (reference sequence). The junction had 3 bases not matched to a gene; V was cut back by 4 bases and J by 5 bases. CDR3 sequence reads: CASSYRDRGTGELFF. For the CDR3, the DNA is TGTGCCAGCAGTTACCGGGACAGGGGGACCGGGGAGCTGTTTTTT.

The chain uses TRBV9 and TRBJ2-1; D possibly corresponds to TRBD2 (6 bases). CDR3 length: 16 amino acids. With 0 bases removed from V and 0 bases from J, the gap between germline ends came to 10 bases. Germline CDR1 and CDR2: SGDLS and YYNGEE. The CDR3: CASSVGAGSSYNEQFF. CDR3 DNA: TGTGCCAGCAGCGTAGGTGCGGGGAGCTCCTACAATGAGCAGTTCTTC. The whole variable domain, filled in from reference TRBV9 and TRBJ2-1, reads DSGVTQTPKHLITATGQRVTLRCSPRSGDLSVYWYQQSLDQGLQFLIQYYNGEERAKGNILERFSAQQFPDLHSELNLSSLELGDSALYFCASSVGAGSSYNEQFFGPGTRLTVL.

This chain joins TRBV7-2 and TRBJ1-6; possible D gene TRBD1, 5 bases. This CDR3 has 13 amino acids. The ends were cut back, 6 bases at V and 14 bases at J, with 17 bases in the middle. Germline loops: CDR1 SGHTA, CDR2 FQGNSA. The CDR3 loop reads CASRPTRIGALHF. The DNA of the CDR3 is TGTGCCAGCAGACCTACACGTATAGGGGCCCTCCACTTT.

This clone was seen once. This sequence joins TRBV15 and TRBJ1-3, with D possibly matching TRBD1 (5 bases). V gave up 0 bases and J gave up 1 base, with 10 bases separating them. The CDR3 length is 16 residues. Germline V gene sequence: CDR1 LNHNV, CDR2 YYDKDF (reference sequence). CDR3 amino acids: CATSRDGTGSGNTIYF. Here the CDR3 DNA reads TGTGCCACCAGCAGAGACGGGACGGGGTCTGGAAACACCATATATTTT.

This chain joins TRBV9 and TRBJ1-1; 11 bases are a match to TRBD1. The trim removed 2 bases at V and 4 bases at J, leaving 4 bases unmatched. Germline-derived CDR1 and CDR2 are SGDLS and YYNGEE. There are 15 residues in the CDR3. As DNA, the CDR3 is TGTGCCAGCAGCGTTAGGGACAGGGGGGCCACTGAAGCTTTCTTT. Protein product: CASSVRDRGATEAFF.